This passage covers 10 T cell receptor beta chains from one sample sequenced in a study of cytomegalovirus exposure and HLA in healthy donors. A multiplex PCR was run with 60 Vbeta primers and 13 Jbeta primers. Profiling relied on immunoSEQ multiplex PCR, and the TCRdb table lists in-frame clones only, not all of them. The sample has around 90,000 clones, more than 55% seen once. The sequencing sample was made of PBMCs. The receptors were sampled from a human donor in good health.

The rearrangement uses TRBV4-1 and TRBJ2-5; TRBD2 matches 9 bases. Trimming removed 5 bases from V and 5 bases from J; junction bases left unmatched: 12. Germline CDR1 MGHRA, CDR2 YSYEKL. There are 16 residues in the CDR3. This CDR3 reads CASSLTGGGASETQYF. The CDR3 DNA reads as TGCGCCAGCAGCTTGACTGGCGGGGGGGCGTCGGAGACCCAGTACTTC.

The chain combines TRBV10-3 with TRBJ1-5, with D hard to call. The V and J ends lost 2 bases and 6 bases respectively, with 8 bases between them. The CDR3 runs 13 residues. Germline V gene sequence: CDR1 ENHRY, CDR2 SYGVKD. The CDR3 loop is CAISETLLQPQHF. The CDR3, as DNA: TGTGCCATCAGTGAGACCCTACTTCAGCCCCAGCATTTT.

This chain's CDR3 is CASSSGQSGQPQHF. Written as DNA, the CDR3 is TGCGCCAGCAGCTCGGGACAGTCGGGTCAGCCCCAGCATTTT. This chain connects TRBV5-1 to TRBJ1-5, with TRBD1 identical over 7 bases. The germline gives CDR1 SGHRS, CDR2 YFSETQ. The junction had 6 bases not matched to a gene; V was cut back by 3 bases and J by 6 bases. This CDR3 is built from 14 residues. Full variable domain (outside the CDR3, taken from reference TRBV5-1 and TRBJ1-5): KAGVTQTPRYLIKTRGQQVTLSCSPISGHRSVSWYQQTPGQGLQFLFEYFSETQRNKGNFPGRFSGRQFSNSRSEMNVSTLELGDSALYLCASSSGQSGQPQHFGDGTRLSIL.

The genes are TRBV5-5 and TRBJ1-6; 8 bases align to TRBD1. V lost 4 bases and J lost 7; bases outside the gene matches: 10. CDR3 length: 16 residues. Germline V gene data show CDR1 as SGHKS and CDR2 as YYEKEE (reference sequence). CDR3 coding DNA: TGTGCCAGCAGCGCGCACGGACAGGGCCCAAATTCACCCCTCCACTTT. Its translation is CASSAHGQGPNSPLHF.

This clone was counted a single time. The chain joins TRBV7-3 to TRBJ1-2; a possible D gene is TRBD1 (5 bases). The CDR3 runs 13 residues. Deletions cut 1 base from V and 7 bases from J, with 10 bases between. Germline values: CDR1 SGHTA, CDR2 FQGTGA. The DNA of the CDR3 is TGTGCCAGCAGCTTAATGCAGGGTGCTGGCTACACCTTC. Translating gives CASSLMQGAGYTF.

This clone was detected only a few times. The chain combines TRBV12-5 with TRBJ1-5; D might be TRBD1 (5 bases). Per the germline V gene, CDR1 is LGHNT and CDR2 is FRNRAP. Trimming cost V 2 bases and J 6 bases, with 14 bases left between them. The CDR3 totals 15 residues. In DNA form, the CDR3 reads TGTGCTAGTGGTTTGAGTAACCAGGGCGGTCAGCCCCAGCATTTT. Translation gives CASGLSNQGGQPQHF.

The rearrangement joins TRBV18 to TRBJ1-1; D not resolved. The length of the CDR3 is 16 residues. Germline V lookup: CDR1 KGHSH, CDR2 LQKENI. Trimming cost V 3 bases and J 0 bases, with 14 bases left between them. The chain's CDR3 is CASSPRQRTMNTEAFF. The CDR3 DNA reads as TGTGCCAGCTCACCGCGGCAGCGAACTATGAACACTGAAGCTTTCTTT.

This clone has more than one count but fewer than ten. This rearrangement joins TRBV4-3 to TRBJ1-3; 7 bases agree with TRBD1. Germline assignment: CDR1 LGHNA and CDR2 YSLEER. The CDR3 totals 15 residues. V lost 0 bases and J lost 1; bases outside the gene matches: 0. The CDR3 here is CASSQDRGSGNTIYF. Here the CDR3 DNA reads TGCGCCAGCAGCCAAGACAGGGGGTCTGGAAACACCATATATTTT.

This rearrangement joins TRBV4-3 to TRBJ2-1; D is undetermined. The CDR3 is 14 amino acids. V was trimmed by 0 bases and J by 3 bases, leaving 6 bases between them. Germline V gene sequence: CDR1 LGHNA, CDR2 YSLEER. CDR3 residues: CASSQENNYNEQFF. CDR3 coding DNA: TGCGCCAGCAGCCAAGAGAACAACTACAATGAGCAGTTCTTC.

The rearrangement uses TRBV29-1 and TRBJ2-7, with 8 bases matching TRBD1. Germline trimming cut 6 bases from V and 6 bases from J; bases unmatched to any gene: 13. The CDR3 covers 14 residues. Per the germline V gene, CDR1 is SQVTM and CDR2 is ANQGSEA. Here the CDR3 DNA reads TGCAGCGTGAAACGGGACAGGAGGTATGGCGAGCAGTACTTC. Translating it yields CSVKRDRRYGEQYF.